This entry lists 13 T cell receptor beta chains sequenced from one sample in a study of blood T cells in healthy people across ages. A second 7 to 11 cycle PCR used barcoded and J-beta primers. TCRdb passed the 5' RACE reads through MiXCR, listing each CDR3 protein once. Here the sample spans under 1,000,000 distinct CDR3 sequences, roughly 40% being singletons. The specimen was blood. Receptor source: a man between 18 and 35 years old in good health.

This chain links TRBV20-1 with TRBJ1-6; D ambiguous. The V end lost 0 bases, the J end lost 6 bases, and 9 bases lay between the germline ends. CDR1 and CDR2 from the germline V gene are DFQATT and SNEGSKA (reference sequence). The CDR3 totals 14 residues. CDR3 in amino acids: CSARDLGTNSPLHF. DNA of the CDR3: TGCAGTGCTAGAGATCTCGGTACTAATTCACCCCTCCACTTT.

This clonotype was observed once. V and J are TRBV12-3 or TRBV12-4 and TRBJ2-1, with 12 bases aligning to TRBD1. The J segment lost 8 bases and the V segment lost 5 bases, leaving 7 bases of the junction unmatched. The CDR3 sequence is 15 residues long. CDR3 in DNA: TGTGCCAGCAGTCCACCGGGACAGGGGGCCTATGAGCAGTTCTTC. Encoded protein: CASSPPGQGAYEQFF.

With regard to this clonotype: With a much larger clone just one base away, this may be a read error. The chain carries TRBV18 and TRBJ2-3; D may be TRBD1 (5 bases). Germline CDR1 is KGHSH and CDR2 is LQKENI. The CDR3 length is 13 residues. CDR3 nucleotide sequence: TGTGCCAGCTCTCAAACAGCTACAGGTACGCAGTATTTT. Amino acids: CASSQTATGTQYF.

This clonotype was observed many times. The genes are TRBV20-1 and TRBJ2-7, with 9 bases identical to TRBD1. The CDR3 sequence is 16 residues long. CDR1 DFQATT and CDR2 SNEGSKA come from the germline V gene (reference sequence). The trim removed 5 bases at V and 0 bases at J, leaving 11 bases unmatched. The CDR3 region is CSARGTGLGASYEQYF. CDR3 in DNA: TGCAGTGCTCGCGGGACAGGGCTTGGGGCCTCCTACGAGCAGTACTTC.

The chain links TRBV5-1 to TRBJ2-3, with unresolved D. Germline-derived CDR1 and CDR2 are SGHRS and YFSETQ. This CDR3 comprises 15 residues. The V end lost 5 bases, the J end lost 0 bases, and 13 bases lay between the germline ends. The CDR3 sequence is CASRVQTGSTDTQYF. Here the CDR3 DNA reads TGCGCCAGCAGGGTACAGACTGGTAGCACAGATACGCAGTATTTT.

The chain uses TRBV4-2 and TRBJ1-2; 8 positions match TRBD1. The J segment lost 5 bases and the V segment lost 4 bases, leaving 9 bases of the junction unmatched. The CDR3 length is 15 residues. The germline V gene has CDR1 LGHNA and CDR2 YNFKEQ. CDR3 nucleotide sequence: TGTGCCAGCAGCCTCGGACAGGGAGGGAATTATGGCTACACCTTC. This translates into CASSLGQGGNYGYTF.

This clonotype was detected a few times. This chain connects TRBV6-1 to TRBJ2-7; TRBD2 might be the D (6 bases). With 4 bases removed from V and 2 bases from J, the gap between germline ends came to 9 bases. The germline gives CDR1 MNHNS, CDR2 SASEGT. The CDR3 has 13 residues. The CDR3 here is CASSGEATYEQYF. For the CDR3, the DNA is TGTGCCAGCAGTGGGGAGGCCACCTACGAGCAGTACTTC.

This chain links TRBV10-3 with TRBJ2-1; D tentatively reads TRBD1 or TRBD2 (5 bases each). This CDR3 spans 12 amino acids. Per germline, CDR1 ENHRY and CDR2 SYGVKD. Trimming cost V 3 bases and J 8 bases, with 8 bases left between them. The CDR3 protein is CAISDRDDEQFF. The CDR3 coding sequence is TGTGCCATCAGTGACAGGGACGATGAGCAGTTCTTC.

This clonotype was observed a few times. V gene TRBV7-2 combines with J gene TRBJ2-7; 11 bases agree with TRBD1. This CDR3 is built from 15 residues. Germline loops: CDR1 SGHTA, CDR2 FQGNSA. The ends lost 1 base at V and 4 bases at J; junction bases unmatched: 3. The CDR3 region is CASSLGGQGEYEQYF. In nucleotides, the CDR3 is TGTGCCAGCAGCTTAGGGGGACAGGGGGAGTACGAGCAGTACTTC.

Only a few counts were recorded for this clonotype. The chain uses TRBV25-1 and TRBJ2-1; TRBD2 matches 8 bases. The germline CDR1 and CDR2 sequences are MGHDK and SYGVNS. The CDR3 contains 15 residues. Trimming cost V 1 base and J 4 bases; bases outside gene matches: 3. CDR3 amino acids: CASSESRGGYNEQFF. DNA for the CDR3: TGTGCCAGCAGTGAATCTCGGGGGGGGTACAATGAGCAGTTCTTC.

The rearrangement uses TRBV6-6 and TRBJ2-3; D not resolved. V was trimmed by 6 bases and J by 1 base, leaving 8 bases between them. The CDR3 loop spans 13 amino acids. Germline loops: CDR1 MNHNY, CDR2 SVGAGI (reference sequence). The CDR3 coding sequence is TGTGCCAGCAGCTCGTATGGCACAGATACGCAGTATTTT. It specifies CASSSYGTDTQYF.

On this clonotype: A much larger clone lies a single base off, so this may be a read error. J is TRBJ2-5 and V is TRBV10-3, with a weak D call TRBD1 (6 bases). The CDR3 length is 13 residues. Trimming removed 3 bases from V and 5 bases from J, with 10 bases in between. Germline V gene lookup returns CDR1 ENHRY and CDR2 SYGVKD. CDR3 in amino acids: CAISEGRGETQYF. CDR3 sequence (DNA): TGTGCCATCAGTGAAGGCAGGGGTGAGACCCAGTACTTC.

This clonotype was counted ten times or more. The chain combines TRBV6-5 with TRBJ1-2; D remains ambiguous. This CDR3 comprises 13 residues. Per the germline V gene, CDR1 is MNHEY and CDR2 is SVGAGI. V lost 0 bases and J lost 8, with 10 bases in between. DNA for the CDR3: TGTGCCAGCAGTTACTCGGGAGGAAGAGGCTACACCTTC. Its translation: CASSYSGGRGYTF.